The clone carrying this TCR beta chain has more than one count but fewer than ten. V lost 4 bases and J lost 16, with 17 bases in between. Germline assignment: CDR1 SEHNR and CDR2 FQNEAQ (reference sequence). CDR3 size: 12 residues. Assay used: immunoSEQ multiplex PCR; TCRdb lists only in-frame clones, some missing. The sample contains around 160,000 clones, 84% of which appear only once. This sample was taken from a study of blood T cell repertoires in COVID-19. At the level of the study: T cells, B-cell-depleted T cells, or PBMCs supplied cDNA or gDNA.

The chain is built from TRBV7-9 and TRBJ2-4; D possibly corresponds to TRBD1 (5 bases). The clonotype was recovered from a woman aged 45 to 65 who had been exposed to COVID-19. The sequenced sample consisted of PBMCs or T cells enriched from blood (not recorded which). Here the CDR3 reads CASSSYQQETYF. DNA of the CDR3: TGTGCCAGCAGCTCCTACCAACAGGAGACCTACTTC.